Shown below are 7 T cell receptor beta chains from a single sample sequenced in a study of T-cell reconstitution after alpha-beta-depleted transplantation in children (dated by TCRdb to about 2016). Interpreted using the paper, the treatment or condition label stands for: allogeneic hematopoietic cell transplantation with graft depleted of TCRalphabeta T cells and CD19 B cells. The library was produced with PCR. The listed sequencing device is Illumina HiSeq 2500. TCR library preparation used molecular barcoding, with unique molecular identifiers applied to normalize quantification of the TCRbeta repertoire. TCRdb reran the public reads through fastp at Q25 and MiXCR, keeping productive beta chains. Rows merge per CDR3 protein into single entries with the most common DNA and genes. Present in this sample are around 450,000 distinct CDR3 sequences, over 9.5% of which were seen just once. The ten largest clones take up just over 2% of the sample.

This specimen consisted of PBMCs, obtained before TCRalphabeta/CD19-depleted stem cell transplant. These receptors originate from a child younger than 10 with inherited bone marrow failure, due to receive a stem cell transplant.

This clonotype came up many times. The rearrangement links TRBV19 to TRBJ1-5; D possibly corresponds to TRBD1 (6 bases). Germline assignment: CDR1 LNHDA and CDR2 SQIVND (reference sequence). The length of the CDR3 is 14 residues. V lost 9 bases and J 0 bases, leaving 12 bases between the germline ends. CDR3 DNA sequence: TGTGCCAGCAGGGGCAGCTATAGCAATCAGCCCCAGCATTTT. This gives the protein CASRGSYSNQPQHF.

There are many counts of this clonotype. The CDR3 DNA reads TGCAGCGTCAATGGGGCTGCAGGGGGAGGTAGCTACAATGAGCAGTTCTTC. Residues: CSVNGAAGGGSYNEQFF. The J gene is TRBJ2-1, the V gene TRBV29-1, with a tentative D call TRBD1 (7 bases). V gave up 6 bases and J gave up 3 bases, with 24 bases separating them. Germline CDR1 reads SQVTM; CDR2 reads ANQGSEA. The CDR3 extends over 17 amino acids.

This clonotype was observed at least ten times. This sequence joins TRBV10-3 and TRBJ2-4; 9 nucleotides agree with TRBD1. The trim removed 3 bases at V and 0 bases at J, leaving 6 bases unmatched. Germline CDR1 ENHRY, CDR2 SYGVKD. The CDR3 contains 17 residues. CDR3 sequence: CAISERGTGLAKNIQYF. The CDR3, as DNA: TGTGCCATCAGTGAAAGGGGGACAGGGCTAGCCAAAAACATTCAGTACTTC.

The chain couples TRBV29-1 to TRBJ2-1; D is possibly TRBD2 (5 bases). This CDR3 has 12 residues. Germline CDR1 reads SQVTM; CDR2 reads ANQGSEA. V lost 4 bases and J lost 4, with 8 bases in between. In DNA, the CDR3 is TGCAGCGTTGCTCTAGCTTACAATGAGCAGTTCTTC. The encoded protein is CSVALAYNEQFF.

In its sample, this clonotype was seen many times. The chain combines TRBV20-1 with TRBJ1-5; unclear D gene. The germline V gene has CDR1 DFQATT and CDR2 SNEGSKA (reference sequence). The CDR3 has 13 residues. Trimming left V 4 bases short and J 1 base short, with 8 bases between. The CDR3 region is CSANRDSNQPQHF. The CDR3 DNA follows: TGCAGTGCTAATAGAGACAGCAATCAGCCCCAGCATTTT.

The rearrangement joins TRBV7-6 to TRBJ1-2; 8 bases map to TRBD1. Looked up from germline, CDR1 is SGHVS and CDR2 is FNYEAQ. V was pared by 5 bases and J by 6 bases, with 5 bases of the junction left unmatched. The CDR3 totals 13 residues. CDR3 sequence (DNA): TGTGCCAGCAGCCCCCACAGGGGGAATGGCTACACCTTC. It yields the protein CASSPHRGNGYTF.

As regards this clonotype: With a much larger clone just one base away, this may be a read error. The chain couples TRBV7-9 to TRBJ2-7; no firm D call. This CDR3 spans 15 amino acids. V gave up 5 bases and J gave up 0 bases, with 14 bases separating them. Germline V gene data show CDR1 as SEHNR and CDR2 as FQNEAQ (reference sequence). As DNA, the CDR3 is TGTGCCAGCAGCCCCGGCAGGTCCAACTCCTACGAGCAGTACTTC. This codes for CASSPGRSNSYEQYF.